Reported below is one T cell receptor beta chain. This sample is drawn from a study of sequential checkpoint blockade in melanoma. Background on the study: Arm A got nivolumab then ipilimumab; arm B the reverse, 1:1.

TCRdb's copy holds only in-frame clones and misses some; the assay was immunoSEQ multiplex PCR. The repertoire consists of roughly 15,000 clones, with around 70% occurring once and the leading ten covering around a third. The CDR3 extends over 14 amino acids. Trimming removed 3 bases at V and 2 bases at J, with 10 bases between. Germline V gene sequence: CDR1 MNHEY, CDR2 SMNVEV (reference sequence). Treatment denoted: randomized to nivolumab then ipilimumab (arm A) or the reverse (arm B). None of the patients previously received DNA-damaging chemotherapy. Sorted cells were live CD3+CD8+, lacking CD19 and CD56, from PBMCs.

Sequenced material: CD8+ T cells sorted from blood (inferred from file names), taken from a patient given nivolumab and ipilimumab in sequence. The V and J genes are TRBV27 and TRBJ1-1; D is unclear. The TCR originated in a human donor with melanoma. In nucleotides, the CDR3 is TGTGCCAGCAGTTTGTCCAGGCGTAACACTGAAGCTTTCTTT. Translated: CASSLSRRNTEAFF.